Detailed here is one TCR beta chain. The data derive from a study of blood T cell repertoires in COVID-19. Study at large: Collection of acute and convalescent COVID-19 samples took place in the United States, Italy and Spain.

In germline, CDR1 is SGHVS, CDR2 FQNEAQ. V shed 3 bases, J shed 1 base, and the junction held 9 bases outside the gene matches. The CDR3 totals 18 residues. Profiling relied on immunoSEQ multiplex PCR, and the TCRdb table lists in-frame clones only, not all of them. The sample lists more than 200,000 clones, about four fifths seen once, with about 8.9% in the top ten. This rearrangement joins TRBV7-8 to TRBJ2-3, with 11 bases fitting TRBD2. Sequenced input: peripheral blood. This receptor was taken from a man older than 75 with acute or convalescent COVID-19. The CDR3 loop reads CASSLLSSGGRGTDTQYF. The CDR3 DNA reads TGTGCCAGCAGCTTGCTTTCTAGCGGGGGGCGGGGCACAGATACGCAGTATTTT. Full variable domain (remainder filled in from reference TRBV7-8 and TRBJ2-3): GAGVSQSPRYKVAKRGQDVALRCDPISGHVSLFWYQQALGQGPEFLTYFQNEAQLDKSGLPSDRFFAERPEGSVSTLKIQRTQQEDSAVYLCASSLLSSGGRGTDTQYFGPGTRLTVL.